This TCR beta chain was identified during a study of somatic reversion in DOCK8 deficiency (dated by TCRdb to 2018 to 2020). For the wider study: T cell receptor beta repertoires were compared among DOCK8-deficient patients, DOCK8-revertant patients and healthy volunteers. The ways in which somatic reversion of pathogenic DOCK8 variants alters lymphocyte differentiation and function in DOCK8 deficiency were investigated. The DOCK8-deficient patients included in the study had been previously reported.

The healthy control blood was obtained from volunteer donors, who were supplied by blood services in Australia and France. Genomic DNA for TCR repertoire analysis was isolated either from whole blood samples or from PBMCs. The sample holds a few counts of this clonotype. Its antigen is currently not known. The record has no base qualities; no much larger clone is one base away. Relative to germline, V is 0 bases shorter and J is 3 bases shorter, with 17 bases between their ends. The cysteine opens and the phenylalanine closes a CDR3 of 17 amino acids. Only the CDR3 region is kept as DNA, spanning 51 bases read in frame from base 1. CDR1 is given as MGHRA and CDR2 as YSYEKL, both from the germline V gene. The library was prepared using multiplex PCR. TRB libraries were generated by one-step amplicon PCR from 100 ng genomic DNA using EuroClonality-NGS primers. Sequencing of the TRB amplicons was done on Illumina MiSeq instruments using 2 x 250 bp version 2 chemistry. The authors' analysis ran thus. IMGT/HighV-QUEST was the tool used for both primary TRB sequence analysis and V(D)J annotation. Repertoire diversity and composition were evaluated with VDJtools after removing nonfunctional clones and downsampling for comparisons between samples. TCRdb reanalyzed the raw reads on its own, using fastp at Q25 for trimming and MiXCR for clone calling, and kept in-frame beta chains. Records with the same CDR3 protein are collapsed into one entry carrying the most frequent genes and DNA. It is TCRdb's table, rather than the study itself, that gives the V and J calls and clone size. Across this sample there are 4,000 to 5,000 distinct CDR3 sequences, with about 25% seen only once. The ten largest clones capture about 9.7% of the sample.

Overall results and qualifications from the work: The source material for each sample, whole blood versus PBMCs, was not specified per sample in the methods.

This sequence originates from a human donor in good health. The rearrangement joined TRBV4-1 to TRBJ1-1, and possibly TRBD1, on 5 matching bases. Material for sequencing was peripheral blood. The CDR3 region has the sequence CASSQEERGIFYTEAFF. DNA sequence: TGCGCCAGCAGCCAAGAGGAGCGGGGCATATTTTACACTGAAGCTTTCTTT.